The T cell receptor beta chain under discussion was sequenced for a study of blood T cell repertoires in COVID-19. CDR3 length equals 16 residues. V shed 2 bases and J shed 7 bases, with 18 bases lying between them. CDR1 is KGHSH and CDR2 is LQKENI in the germline V gene. TCRdb's copy holds only in-frame clones and misses some; the assay was immunoSEQ multiplex PCR. The sample has 180,000 or so clones, roughly 89% seen once. This chain links TRBV18 with TRBJ1-3; a possible D gene is TRBD1 (6 bases). The origin of this receptor is a man aged 45 to 65 with acute or convalescent COVID-19. The material sequenced was peripheral blood. CDR3 residues: CASSPNVDRSGNTIYF. Here the CDR3 DNA reads TGTGCCAGCTCACCAAATGTTGACAGGTCCGGCAACACCATATATTTT.